This is a list of T cell receptor beta chains from one sample in a study of T cell responses to AZD1222 COVID-19 vaccine. Sequenced by immunoSEQ multiplex PCR; TCRdb stores in-frame clones only, minus some. The sample has some 130,000 clones; approximately 90% are singletons. Sequenced here: peripheral blood, sampled on day 0 of AZD1222 vaccination. The source is an adult in good health. CDR3s include the opening cysteine and the closing phenylalanine or tryptophan. A D gene is named only where the DNA matches it firmly. Rows give clone size only sometimes, using once, few, many, or a class for an expanded clone.

CDR3 DNA	CDR3 protein	D gene	J gene	V gene	clone size
TGTGCCAGCAGTTTACAGATCGGGGGTCAGCCCCAGCATTTT	CASSLQIGGQPQHF	-	TRBJ1-5	TRBV27	-
TGTGCCAGCAGCTTAAACAGAATCCACGAGCAGTACTTC	CASSLNRIHEQYF	-	TRBJ2-7	TRBV7-9	once
TGTGCCAGTAGTCTCACTAGCGGGGGGGCAACAGATACGCAGTATTTT	CASSLTSGGATDTQYF	TRBD2	TRBJ2-3	TRBV19	-
TGTGCCAGCAGTTTATCGTTCAGGGCGGCTAACTATGGCTACACCTTC	CASSLSFRAANYGYTF	-	TRBJ1-2	TRBV28	once
TGTGCCAGCAGCCTTAGCGCAGTGAACACTGAAGCTTTCTTT	CASSLSAVNTEAFF	-	TRBJ1-1	TRBV3-1/TRBV3-2	-
TGTGCCAGTAGTATTATTCCTCTTGCAGGGGCCAAAAACATTCAGTACTTC	CASSIIPLAGAKNIQYF	-	TRBJ2-4	TRBV19	once
TGTGCCAGCAGCCAAACAGGAGACTATGGCTACACCTTC	CASSQTGDYGYTF	-	TRBJ1-2	TRBV3-1/TRBV3-2	-
TGTGCCAGCCGATTCGTAGCGGGGGATGAGCAGTTCTTC	CASRFVAGDEQFF	TRBD2	TRBJ2-1	TRBV28	-
TGTGCCAGCAGCGTAGCCGGGGGGCTAGGAGATACGCAGTATTTT	CASSVAGGLGDTQYF	-	TRBJ2-3	TRBV9	-
TGTGCCAGCAGCGTAAGGACAGGGGGCACCACTGAAGCTTTCTTT	CASSVRTGGTTEAFF	TRBD1	TRBJ1-1	TRBV9	-
TGTGCCAGCAGTTTTCCAGGTCCAAGCTCCTACGAGCAGTACTTC	CASSFPGPSSYEQYF	-	TRBJ2-7	TRBV28	-
TGCGCCAGCAGCCCGGGACGGGAGGACCCTGAAGCTTTCTTT	CASSPGREDPEAFF	-	TRBJ1-1	TRBV4-3	-
TGTGCCAGCAGCTCCTTACCAATCAGTCTCTCTGGAAACACCATATATTTT	CASSSLPISLSGNTIYF	-	TRBJ1-3	TRBV7-9	-
TGTGCCAGCAGTTACGATTCTTGGGACCGAGCGGAGACCCAGTACTTC	CASSYDSWDRAETQYF	-	TRBJ2-5	TRBV6-2/TRBV6-3	-
TGTGCCAGCAGCAAACGGGGGCTCGACACCGGGGAGCTGTTTTTT	CASSKRGLDTGELFF	-	TRBJ2-2	TRBV3-1/TRBV3-2	-
TGTGCCAGCAGTGGGAAGGGGGCTGGAACTGAAGCTTTCTTT	CASSGKGAGTEAFF	TRBD1	TRBJ1-1	TRBV2	-
TGTGCCTGGAGGGTAGCGGGGGCAAACATTCAGTACTTC	CAWRVAGANIQYF	TRBD2	TRBJ2-4	TRBV30	-
TGTGCCACACTAACAGATACGCAGTATTTT	CATLTDTQYF	-	TRBJ2-3	TRBV24-1	-
TGCGCCAGCAGCCAAGAACGTTTGGGGCTAACCCAAGAGACCCAGTACTTC	CASSQERLGLTQETQYF	-	TRBJ2-5	TRBV4-3	-
TGTGCCAGCAAAAACAATGAGCAGTTCTTC	CASKNNEQFF	-	TRBJ2-1	TRBV6-5	-
TGTGCCAGCAGCATTAACAGGGGTTTTTCTGGCTACACCTTC	CASSINRGFSGYTF	TRBD1	TRBJ1-2	TRBV7-2	once
TGCGCCAGCAGCCAATACACAGGGACGGGTGGCTACACCTTC	CASSQYTGTGGYTF	-	TRBJ1-2	TRBV4-3	-
TGTGCCAGCAGCCCGGACTTGTCCGGAAACACCATATATTTT	CASSPDLSGNTIYF	-	TRBJ1-3	TRBV5-6	-
TGCGCCAGCAGCTTGGGCCGACGAGGGGACTATGGCTACACCTTC	CASSLGRRGDYGYTF	-	TRBJ1-2	TRBV5-1	-
TGTGCCAGCAGCTATTGGACAGGGGGCACCTACGAGCAGTACTTC	CASSYWTGGTYEQYF	TRBD1	TRBJ2-7	TRBV11-2	-
TGTGCCAGCAGTCAACCTCTAGCGGGGGGCGCCTACGAGCAGTACTTC	CASSQPLAGGAYEQYF	TRBD2	TRBJ2-7	TRBV5-4	-
TGTGCCAGCAGTTTATCCGCAGGGCCCTACGAGCAGTACTTC	CASSLSAGPYEQYF	-	TRBJ2-7	TRBV27	-
TGCAGTGGGATGGCGGAGACCCAGTACTTC	CSGMAETQYF	-	TRBJ2-5	TRBV20-1	-
TGTGCCAGCAGTTCCGGGACAGCTGGAAACACCATATATTTT	CASSSGTAGNTIYF	TRBD1	TRBJ1-3	TRBV6-5	-
TGCAGTGCTAGGCTCTACAATGAGCAGTTCTTC	CSARLYNEQFF	-	TRBJ2-1	TRBV20-1	-
TGTGCCAGTAGGGCCATGGGGGGCGCGAATTCACCCCTCCACTTT	CASRAMGGANSPLHF	-	TRBJ1-6	TRBV19	-
TGTGCCAGCAGTTACATCGGACAGAGCACAGATACGCAGTATTTT	CASSYIGQSTDTQYF	-	TRBJ2-3	TRBV6-2/TRBV6-3	-
TGTGCCAGCAGCCCCCAGGGAGATACGCAGTATTTT	CASSPQGDTQYF	-	TRBJ2-3	TRBV11-2	few
TGTGCCAGCAGTTTTTCAGGGGGAGGTACCGGGGAGCTGTTTTTT	CASSFSGGGTGELFF	-	TRBJ2-2	TRBV28	-
TGTGCCAGCGGGACAGGGAGCTACGAGCAGTACTTC	CASGTGSYEQYF	TRBD1	TRBJ2-7	TRBV28	once
TGTGCCAGCAGAGAGGACACTGAAGCTTTCTTT	CASREDTEAFF	-	TRBJ1-1	TRBV6-5	-
TGTGCCAGCAGTTTATCAGGGGCGAGCTCACCCCTCCACTTT	CASSLSGASSPLHF	-	TRBJ1-6	TRBV28	-
TGTGCCAGCAGCTCGGCACTGTCAGGGTCGAGCACCGGGGAGCTGTTTTTT	CASSSALSGSSTGELFF	-	TRBJ2-2	TRBV11-3	-
TGTGCCAGCAGTTTATTGTCGAGAGGAAGGAACACTGAAGCTTTCTTT	CASSLLSRGRNTEAFF	-	TRBJ1-1	TRBV27	-
TGTGCCAGCAGCCGAGTAGGGACCCTCCGGAATGAGCAGTTCTTC	CASSRVGTLRNEQFF	-	TRBJ2-1	TRBV7-9	-
TGTGCCATCAGTCCCGAGGGAAATCAGCCCCAGCATTTT	CAISPEGNQPQHF	-	TRBJ1-5	TRBV10-3	-
TGTGCCAGCAGTTTTGGAGGGTACGATCAGCCCCAGCATTTT	CASSFGGYDQPQHF	-	TRBJ1-5	TRBV28	-
TGTGCCAGCAGCGTCGGTAGGGGGTCTATGGGAGAGACCCAGTACTTC	CASSVGRGSMGETQYF	-	TRBJ2-5	TRBV9	-
TGTGCCAGCAGTACGGGACAGGGGGCCTACGAGCAGTACTTC	CASSTGQGAYEQYF	TRBD1	TRBJ2-7	TRBV28	-
TGTGCCAGCAGTTGGGACGCCGAGACCCAGTACTTC	CASSWDAETQYF	-	TRBJ2-5	TRBV6-5	-
TGTGCCATCATAGGACAGGGACACACTGAAGCTTTCTTT	CAIIGQGHTEAFF	TRBD1	TRBJ1-1	TRBV10-3	-
TGTGCCAGCAGCTCCCACGGGGCAGGGGGAGTCACTAACTATGGCTACACCTTC	CASSSHGAGGVTNYGYTF	TRBD1	TRBJ1-2	TRBV3-1/TRBV3-2	-
TGTGCCAGCAGCCTCTGGGGGGGGACAGGGTCCAATCAGCCCCAGCATTTT	CASSLWGGTGSNQPQHF	TRBD1	TRBJ1-5	TRBV7-2	-
TGCGCCAGCAGCCAACCCATAGGGGGTGGTGACATTCAGTACTTC	CASSQPIGGGDIQYF	-	TRBJ2-4	TRBV4-3	-
TGTGCCAGCAGCTTACAAGGAGGGAACACCGGGGAGCTGTTTTTT	CASSLQGGNTGELFF	-	TRBJ2-2	TRBV7-9	-
TGTGCCAGCAGTGAAGGCGGAATCGGCAATCAGCCCCAGCATTTT	CASSEGGIGNQPQHF	-	TRBJ1-5	TRBV6-1	-
TGTGCCAGTAGTATAAGAAGCCACGGGGAGCTGTTTTTT	CASSIRSHGELFF	-	TRBJ2-2	TRBV19	-
TGTGCCAGCAGTGCAGGGAATTCACCCCTCCACTTT	CASSAGNSPLHF	-	TRBJ1-6	TRBV28	-
TGTGCCTATGACAGGGGGCGCGTGGATGAGCAGTTCTTC	CAYDRGRVDEQFF	TRBD1	TRBJ2-1	TRBV30	-
TGTGCCAGCAGCCGGGGGGGTTCCGGGGAGCTGTTTTTT	CASSRGGSGELFF	TRBD2	TRBJ2-2	TRBV28	-
TGTGCCAATAACAGGGGGCTCAATCAGCCCCAGCATTTT	CANNRGLNQPQHF	TRBD1	TRBJ1-5	TRBV11-2	once
TGTGCCAGCCTGGGGGTTACTAATGAAAAACTGTTTTTT	CASLGVTNEKLFF	-	TRBJ1-4	TRBV28	-
TGTGCCAGCAGTATAGTCAGGGGTGGGGGCTACACCTTC	CASSIVRGGGYTF	-	TRBJ1-2	TRBV11-2	-
TGTGCCAGCAGCTTAGGGCACACCGGGGAGCTGTTTTTT	CASSLGHTGELFF	-	TRBJ2-2	TRBV13	-
TGTGCCGTAACACGGGGGGGAGATGTGGAGACCCAGTACTTC	CAVTRGGDVETQYF	TRBD2	TRBJ2-5	TRBV6-5	-